This entry lists 18 T cell receptor beta chains sequenced from one sample in a study of blood T cell repertoires in COVID-19. Some clones are missing from TCRdb's copy, which holds only in-frame ones; the method was immunoSEQ multiplex PCR. This sample has around 180,000 clones, with 88% found just once. The sample comprised peripheral blood. The source is a man between 60 and 75 years old with acute or convalescent COVID-19.

The rearrangement joins TRBV5-1 to TRBJ2-5; no reliable D call. Germline CDR1 is SGHRS and CDR2 is YFSETQ. The CDR3 has 13 amino acids. Trimming stripped 0 bases from V and 3 bases from J, with 6 bases between. The CDR3, as DNA: TGCGCCAGCAGCTTGGTTCGGGAAGAGACCCAGTACTTC. Its protein is CASSLVREETQYF. Drawing the rest from reference TRBV5-1 and TRBJ2-5, the complete variable domain is KAGVTQTPRYLIKTRGQQVTLSCSPISGHRSVSWYQQTPGQGLQFLFEYFSETQRNKGNFPGRFSGRQFSNSRSEMNVSTLELGDSALYLCASSLVREETQYFGPGTRLLVL.

V gene TRBV7-2 combines with J gene TRBJ2-7; TRBD2 is a possible D gene (5 bases). This CDR3 is 14 amino acids long. The germline V gene has CDR1 SGHTA and CDR2 FQGNSA. Trimming pared 5 bases from V and 3 bases from J, leaving 14 bases between. The CDR3, as DNA: TGTGCCAGCAGCCTTACGGTGGGAGTCTACGAGCAGTACTTC. It is translated as CASSLTVGVYEQYF.

The V call is TRBV6-5, the J call TRBJ1-1; D may be TRBD1 (6 bases). This CDR3 region has 15 residues. Germline lookup yields CDR1 MNHEY and CDR2 SVGAGI. Between the trimmed V and J ends, which lost 9 bases and 5 bases, there was a span of 22 bases. The CDR3 region is CASPPGGASETEAFF. Here the CDR3 DNA reads TGTGCCAGTCCCCCTGGGGGGGCGAGTGAGACTGAAGCTTTCTTT.

This chain joins TRBV9 and TRBJ1-2; tentatively, D is TRBD1 (5 bases). Germline V lookup: CDR1 SGDLS, CDR2 YYNGEE. Trimming stripped 0 bases from V and 3 bases from J, with 18 bases between. The CDR3 totals 17 residues. The CDR3 spells CASSVGPRQSFHYGYTF. In DNA form, the CDR3 reads TGTGCCAGCAGCGTAGGCCCACGACAGAGCTTTCACTATGGCTACACCTTC. The full variable domain, completed using reference TRBV9 and TRBJ1-2, is DSGVTQTPKHLITATGQRVTLRCSPRSGDLSVYWYQQSLDQGLQFLIQYYNGEERAKGNILERFSAQQFPDLHSELNLSSLELGDSALYFCASSVGPRQSFHYGYTFGSGTRLTVV.

The chain links TRBV9 to TRBJ2-2; TRBD1 agrees at 7 bases. This CDR3 region has 14 residues. Germline V gives CDR1 SGDLS, CDR2 YYNGEE. J lost 1 base, V lost 3 bases, and 0 bases had no gene match. The CDR3: CASSDRGNTGELFF. CDR3 in DNA: TGTGCCAGCAGCGACAGGGGGAACACCGGGGAGCTGTTTTTT.

V gene TRBV24-1 combines with J gene TRBJ2-4, with D possibly TRBD1 on 8 matching bases. V was trimmed by 9 bases and J by 6 bases, leaving 17 bases between them. CDR1 KGHDR and CDR2 SFDVKD come from the germline V gene. The CDR3 contains 14 residues. The CDR3 reads CATSGQGGGNIQYF. For the CDR3, the DNA is TGTGCCACCTCCGGACAGGGAGGGGGAAACATTCAGTACTTC.

The chain recombines TRBV21-1 with TRBJ2-5; TRBD1 was called by the table and not checked on the DNA. TRBV21-1 corresponds to a pseudogene. The length of the CDR3 is 14 residues. The DNA of the CDR3 is TGTGCCAGCCGAAAGACAGAAAAAGGAGAGACCCAGTACTTC. Protein product: CASRKTEKGETQYF.

The CDR3 protein is CASSPGQGNTGELFF. The DNA for the CDR3 is TGCGCCAGCAGCCCTGGACAGGGGAACACCGGGGAGCTGTTTTTT. The chain is built from TRBV5-1 and TRBJ2-2; 8 nucleotides align to TRBD1. The germline V gene has CDR1 SGHRS and CDR2 YFSETQ. J was trimmed by 1 base and V by 4 bases; bases with no gene match: 3. The CDR3 is made up of 15 amino acids.

V and J are TRBV19 and TRBJ2-1; D is undetermined. Germline values: CDR1 LNHDA, CDR2 SQIVND (reference sequence). The ends were cut back, 11 bases at V and 0 bases at J, with 11 bases in the middle. The CDR3 is 13 amino acids. Written as DNA, the CDR3 is TGTGCCGCGGCGCCGGACTCCTACAATGAGCAGTTCTTC. This encodes CAAAPDSYNEQFF.

The chain couples TRBV2 to TRBJ2-5; 14 positions agree with TRBD2. V was clipped by 6 bases and J by 3 bases; unmatched bases: 3. Germline V lookup: CDR1 SNHLY, CDR2 FYNNEI. The CDR3 length is 15 residues. Here the CDR3 reads CASSVGLAGEETQYF. DNA of the CDR3: TGTGCCAGCAGCGTGGGACTAGCGGGAGAAGAGACCCAGTACTTC. Variable domain in full (rest from reference TRBV2 and TRBJ2-5): EPEVTQTPSHQVTQMGQEVILRCVPISNHLYFYWYRQILGQKVEFLVSFYNNEISEKSEIFDDQFSVERPDGSNFTLKIRSTKLEDSAMYFCASSVGLAGEETQYFGPGTRLLVL.

This clone was counted a few times. This chain joins TRBV27 and TRBJ2-1; the D gene is possibly TRBD1 (5 bases). Germline CDR1 and CDR2: MNHEY and SMNVEV (reference sequence). The CDR3 covers 15 residues. V was pared by 7 bases and J by 1 base, with 14 bases between. CDR3 DNA sequence: TGTGCCAGCACTTTGTGGGGCCGGTCCTACAATGAGCAGTTCTTC. Its translation: CASTLWGRSYNEQFF.

The table lists this clone with a count of one. The V gene is TRBV7-8, the J gene TRBJ1-1, with D unclear. Germline CDR1 and CDR2: SGHVS and FQNEAQ. This CDR3 spans 13 amino acids. The V end lost 5 bases, the J end lost 5 bases, and 12 bases lay between the germline ends. CDR3 in amino acids: CASSQSGWTEAFF. The CDR3 coding sequence is TGTGCCAGCAGCCAAAGCGGGTGGACTGAAGCTTTCTTT. Based on the CDR3 plus reference TRBV7-8 and TRBJ1-1, the full variable domain is GAGVSQSPRYKVAKRGQDVALRCDPISGHVSLFWYQQALGQGPEFLTYFQNEAQLDKSGLPSDRFFAERPEGSVSTLKIQRTQQEDSAVYLCASSQSGWTEAFFGQGTRLTVV.

The chain uses TRBV7-3 and TRBJ2-3, with 8 bases that match TRBD2. V was clipped by 2 bases and J by 0 bases; unmatched bases: 1. The CDR3 contains 15 residues. Germline V gene sequence: CDR1 SGHTA, CDR2 FQGTGA. CDR3: CASSLAGGSTDTQYF. As DNA, the CDR3 is TGTGCCAGCAGCTTAGCGGGAGGAAGCACAGATACGCAGTATTTT.

This clone was counted only a few times. The chain has TRBV6-2 or TRBV6-3 and TRBJ1-6; TRBD1 agrees at 7 bases. Germline-derived CDR1 and CDR2 are MNHEY and SVGEGT. Unmatched junction bases numbered 20, after V lost 5 bases and J lost 7 bases. The CDR3 runs 19 residues. CDR3 region: CASSHRRLTGAGFNSPLHF. CDR3 DNA: TGTGCCAGCAGTCACCGCCGGCTCACAGGGGCGGGATTCAATTCACCCCTCCACTTT.

The chain combines TRBV11-3 with TRBJ2-3; possible D gene TRBD2, 7 bases. The germline CDR1 and CDR2 sequences are SGHNT and YENEEA. The CDR3 consists of 13 residues. The V end lost 5 bases, the J end lost 9 bases, and 15 bases lay between the germline ends. CDR3 amino acids: CASSIGGDGTQYF. In nucleotides, the CDR3 is TGTGCCAGCAGCATAGGGGGGGATGGGACGCAGTATTTT.

The rearrangement links TRBV2 to TRBJ2-7; 9 nucleotides align to TRBD2. After removal of 7 bases from V and 9 bases from J, the junction contained 13 bases not matched to a gene. The CDR3 has 14 amino acids. From germline, CDR1 is SNHLY and CDR2 FYNNEI. The CDR3 protein is CASTAGGTSYTQYF. The CDR3 DNA reads as TGTGCCAGCACCGCTGGGGGGACTAGCTATACGCAGTACTTC. Looking up the rest from reference TRBV2 and TRBJ2-7 gives the full variable domain: EPEVTQTPSHQVTQMGQEVILRCVPISNHLYFYWYRQILGQKVEFLVSFYNNEISEKSEIFDDQFSVERPDGSNFTLKIRSTKLEDSAMYFCASTAGGTSYTQYFGPGTRLTVT.

The chain has TRBV27 and TRBJ1-5; possible D gene TRBD1, 6 bases. Trimming removed 3 bases from V and 6 bases from J, with 21 bases in between. Looked up from germline, CDR1 is MNHEY and CDR2 is SMNVEV (reference sequence). The CDR3 runs 17 residues. The CDR3 coding sequence is TGTGCCAGCAGTTTGACTCCTCCAGGGGAGATGGGTCAGCCCCAGCATTTT. Translated: CASSLTPPGEMGQPQHF.

This chain joins TRBV27 and TRBJ1-4; D gene ambiguous. Germline V gene lookup returns CDR1 MNHEY and CDR2 SMNVEV (reference sequence). This CDR3 is built from 16 residues. Trimming left V 2 bases short and J 4 bases short, with 14 bases between. In DNA form, the CDR3 reads TGTGCCAGCAGTTTAGTCTTTGGGCGCCGTAATGAAAAACTGTTTTTT. It encodes CASSLVFGRRNEKLFF.